Given below is one T cell receptor beta chain in context. This sample stems from a study of technical replicates of blood from several donors. Assay: immunoSEQ multiplex PCR; the TCRdb copy retains only in-frame clones and omits some. The table has approximately 80,000 clones, approximately 89% seen once. The sequencing sample was made of T cells isolated from PBMCs. The receptor was isolated from a human donor in good health.

CDR3 sequence (DNA): TGTGCCAGCAGCTTAGGAGGACAGTACAATGAGCAGTTCTTC. Protein: CASSLGGQYNEQFF. The J gene is TRBJ2-1, the V gene TRBV11-3; possibly TRBD1 for D (6 bases). V gave up 1 base and J gave up 4 bases, with 8 bases separating them. Germline CDR1 reads SGHNT; CDR2 reads YENEEA. The CDR3 runs to 14 residues. Variable domain in full (rest from reference TRBV11-3 and TRBJ2-1): EAGVVQSPRYKIIEKKQPVAFWCNPISGHNTLYWYLQNLGQGPELLIRYENEEAVDDSQLPKDRFSAERLKGVDSTLKIQPAELGDSAVYLCASSLGGQYNEQFFGPGTRLTVL.